A selection of T cell receptor beta chains follows, all from one sample in a study of graft-versus-host responses after intestinal transplantation. The data were produced by immunoSEQ multiplex PCR, yet TCRdb's version contains in-frame clones alone and is incomplete. The data hold roughly 90,000 clones, with about 85% observed a single time. The antigens for these receptors are not known. The source material was unstimulated CD4+ T cells sorted from spleen or lymph node cells, sampled before transplant. The origin of the receptors is a human donor who was the organ donor for an intestinal transplant. CDR3s include the opening cysteine and the closing phenylalanine or tryptophan. Fields, in order: clone size, V gene, J gene, D gene, CDR3 protein, CDR3 DNA. The D gene is left open where the match is weak. Only part of the rows carry a size: once, few, many, or a class if the clone is expanded.

size: NA; V: TRBV21-1; J: TRBJ1-5; D: NA; CDR3: CASSKVFLPRGGNQPQHF; DNA: TGTGCCAGCAGCAAAGTTTTCCTGCCCAGGGGGGGCAATCAGCCCCAGCATTTT
size: NA; V: TRBV4-3; J: TRBJ2-5; D: NA; CDR3: CASSQGGVGETQYF; DNA: TGCGCCAGCAGCCAAGGAGGAGTTGGGGAGACCCAGTACTTC
size: NA; V: TRBV18; J: TRBJ2-3; D: TRBD2; CDR3: CASSPWGGRTDTQYF; DNA: TGTGCCAGCTCACCTTGGGGCGGGAGGACAGATACGCAGTATTTT
size: NA; V: TRBV6-6; J: TRBJ1-1; D: NA; CDR3: CASGLQEGMNTEAFF; DNA: TGTGCCAGTGGACTCCAAGAAGGGATGAACACTGAAGCTTTCTTT
size: NA; V: TRBV21-1; J: TRBJ1-2; D: NA; CDR3: CASSKAREQGNYGYTF; DNA: TGTGCCAGCAGCAAAGCGAGGGAACAGGGGAACTATGGCTACACCTTC
size: NA; V: TRBV7-3; J: TRBJ2-7; D: NA; CDR3: CASSLIPGYEQYF; DNA: TGTGCCAGCAGCTTAATACCAGGCTACGAGCAGTACTTC
size: NA; V: TRBV5-4; J: TRBJ1-2; D: NA; CDR3: CASHGQWGTSGYTF; DNA: TGTGCCAGCCATGGACAGTGGGGTACAAGTGGCTACACCTTC
size: NA; V: TRBV10-3; J: TRBJ1-1; D: NA; CDR3: CAISDPTANTEAFF; DNA: TGTGCCATCAGTGACCCGACAGCGAACACTGAAGCTTTCTTT
size: NA; V: TRBV28; J: TRBJ2-7; D: NA; CDR3: CATVTGAYEQYF; DNA: TGTGCCACGGTGACGGGGGCCTACGAGCAGTACTTC
size: few; V: TRBV5-6; J: TRBJ2-2; D: NA; CDR3: CASSFSTGELFF; DNA: TGTGCCAGCAGCTTCTCCACCGGGGAGCTGTTTTTT
size: NA; V: TRBV5-1; J: TRBJ1-3; D: TRBD1; CDR3: CASSPGLGDRNSGNTIYF; DNA: TGCGCCAGCAGCCCGGGTTTGGGGGACAGGAACTCTGGAAACACCATATATTTT
size: NA; V: TRBV5-1; J: TRBJ1-2; D: NA; CDR3: CASGAGRPANYGYTF; DNA: TGCGCCAGCGGCGCCGGCAGGCCAGCTAACTATGGCTACACCTTC
size: NA; V: TRBV7-2; J: TRBJ1-2; D: TRBD1; CDR3: CASSLGRDRGAYGYTF; DNA: TGTGCCAGCAGCTTAGGCAGGGACAGGGGCGCTTATGGCTACACCTTC
size: NA; V: TRBV28; J: TRBJ2-7; D: TRBD2; CDR3: CASNPTSGLEQYF; DNA: TGTGCCAGCAACCCGACTAGCGGCCTCGAGCAGTACTTC
size: NA; V: TRBV14; J: TRBJ2-5; D: TRBD1; CDR3: CASTMTTGVPQYF; DNA: TGTGCCAGCACCATGACGACAGGGGTGCCCCAGTACTTC
size: few; V: TRBV15; J: TRBJ1-4; D: TRBD1; CDR3: CATSRGGTVEKLFF; DNA: TGTGCCACCAGCAGAGGCGGGACAGTCGAAAAACTGTTTTTT
size: NA; V: TRBV5-5; J: TRBJ2-7; D: TRBD2; CDR3: CASSTSGYEQYF; DNA: TGTGCCAGCAGTACTAGCGGATACGAGCAGTACTTC
size: NA; V: TRBV7-2; J: TRBJ2-5; D: NA; CDR3: CASSPDPGETQYF; DNA: TGTGCCAGCAGCCCAGATCCAGGGGAGACCCAGTACTTC
size: NA; V: TRBV11-2; J: TRBJ2-5; D: TRBD2; CDR3: CASSLRAGAQETQYF; DNA: TGTGCCAGCAGCTTAAGAGCGGGGGCTCAAGAGACCCAGTACTTC
size: NA; V: TRBV23-1; J: TRBJ1-6; D: TRBD1; CDR3: CASSSRDRGFHNSPLHF; DNA: TGCGCCAGCAGTAGCCGGGACAGGGGTTTCCATAATTCACCCCTCCACTTT
size: NA; V: TRBV7-9; J: TRBJ2-2; D: TRBD2; CDR3: CASSFRSRERDGELFF; DNA: TGTGCCAGCAGCTTCCGATCGCGGGAGAGGGACGGGGAGCTGTTTTTT
size: NA; V: TRBV5-1; J: TRBJ2-5; D: NA; CDR3: CASSLNSETQYF; DNA: TGCGCCAGCAGCTTGAATTCTGAGACCCAGTACTTC
size: few; V: TRBV6-1; J: TRBJ2-1; D: NA; CDR3: CASRPGVFEQFF; DNA: TGTGCCAGCAGACCGGGGGTTTTTGAGCAGTTCTTC
size: NA; V: TRBV11-3; J: TRBJ2-2; D: TRBD2; CDR3: CASSFSGGDTGELFF; DNA: TGTGCCAGCAGCTTTAGCGGGGGGGACACCGGGGAGCTGTTTTTT
size: NA; V: TRBV10-3; J: TRBJ1-3; D: NA; CDR3: CAITRGGNTIYF; DNA: TGTGCCATCACGAGAGGGGGAAACACCATATATTTT
size: NA; V: TRBV19; J: TRBJ2-3; D: NA; CDR3: CASSTDTQYF; DNA: TGTGCCAGTAGTACGGATACGCAGTATTTT
size: NA; V: TRBV19; J: TRBJ1-2; D: NA; CDR3: CASSIRGGEGYTF; DNA: TGTGCCAGTAGTATCCGGGGGGGCGAAGGCTACACCTTC
size: once; V: TRBV2; J: TRBJ2-5; D: NA; CDR3: CASIRGAQETQYF; DNA: TGTGCCAGCATCCGGGGGGCCCAAGAGACCCAGTACTTC
size: NA; V: TRBV15; J: TRBJ2-1; D: TRBD2; CDR3: CATQAGLVDYNEQFF; DNA: TGTGCCACCCAAGCGGGACTAGTAGACTACAATGAGCAGTTCTTC
size: NA; V: TRBV5-8; J: TRBJ2-1; D: TRBD2; CDR3: CASSLALSRGGVHEQFF; DNA: TGTGCCAGCAGCTTGGCTCTTTCTCGGGGGGGTGTCCATGAGCAGTTCTTC
size: NA; V: TRBV27; J: TRBJ2-5; D: TRBD1; CDR3: CASSPGGRETQYF; DNA: TGTGCCAGCAGCCCAGGGGGTCGGGAGACCCAGTACTTC
size: NA; V: TRBV7-2; J: TRBJ2-5; D: TRBD2; CDR3: CASRGTSGSVRGTQYF; DNA: TGTGCCAGCAGGGGGACGAGCGGGAGCGTTCGGGGGACCCAGTACTTC
size: NA; V: TRBV5-1; J: TRBJ2-5; D: NA; CDR3: CASSLTGETQYF; DNA: TGCGCCAGCAGCTTGACGGGAGAGACCCAGTACTTC
size: NA; V: TRBV27; J: TRBJ2-7; D: TRBD2; CDR3: CASSSTSAGASHEQYF; DNA: TGTGCCAGCAGTTCTACTTCAGCGGGAGCGTCGCACGAGCAGTACTTC
size: NA; V: TRBV7-2; J: TRBJ2-3; D: NA; CDR3: CASSLAEGDTQYF; DNA: TGTGCCAGCAGCTTAGCGGAGGGGGATACGCAGTATTTT
size: NA; V: TRBV30; J: TRBJ2-5; D: NA; CDR3: CAWSYGRETQYF; DNA: TGTGCCTGGAGCTATGGGAGAGAGACCCAGTACTTC
size: NA; V: TRBV29-1; J: TRBJ1-1; D: NA; CDR3: CSTGFGDRGTEAFF; DNA: TGCAGCACAGGGTTCGGGGATCGTGGTACTGAAGCTTTCTTT
size: NA; V: TRBV9; J: TRBJ2-2; D: NA; CDR3: CASSNNRGSGELFF; DNA: TGTGCCAGCTCCAATAACCGGGGGAGCGGGGAGCTGTTTTTT
size: few; V: TRBV5-6; J: TRBJ2-7; D: NA; CDR3: CASSLAQGYNYYEQYF; DNA: TGTGCCAGCAGCTTGGCCCAGGGGTACAACTACTACGAGCAGTACTTC
size: NA; V: TRBV4-3; J: TRBJ2-7; D: TRBD2; CDR3: CASSHLTSGISYEQYF; DNA: TGCGCCAGCAGCCACCTGACTAGCGGAATCTCCTACGAGCAGTACTTC
size: few; V: TRBV7-2; J: TRBJ1-5; D: NA; CDR3: CASSRMSNQPQHF; DNA: TGTGCCAGCAGCCGAATGAGTAATCAGCCCCAGCATTTT
size: NA; V: TRBV11-3; J: TRBJ2-1; D: NA; CDR3: CASSLDRNEQFF; DNA: TGTGCCAGCAGCTTAGATCGGAATGAGCAGTTCTTC
size: NA; V: TRBV4-2; J: TRBJ2-2; D: TRBD2; CDR3: CASSRPSGRSTGELFF; DNA: TGTGCCAGCAGCCGCCCTAGCGGGAGATCCACCGGGGAGCTGTTTTTT
size: NA; V: TRBV12-2; J: TRBJ2-3; D: NA; CDR3: CASRLGLAGGGDTQYF; DNA: TGTGCAAGTCGCTTAGGACTAGCGGGAGGGGGAGATACGCAGTATTTT
size: NA; V: TRBV4-3; J: TRBJ2-7; D: TRBD2; CDR3: CASSQGRIGAGGTYEQYF; DNA: TGCGCCAGCAGCCAAGGAAGGATTGGAGCGGGAGGGACCTACGAGCAGTACTTC
size: NA; V: TRBV7-2; J: TRBJ2-7; D: TRBD1; CDR3: CASSFVGDSAYEQYF; DNA: TGTGCCAGCAGCTTCGTAGGGGACAGTGCCTACGAGCAGTACTTC
size: NA; V: TRBV11-3; J: TRBJ2-5; D: NA; CDR3: CASSFLWRGETQYF; DNA: TGTGCCAGCAGCTTCCTATGGCGGGGTGAGACCCAGTACTTC
size: few; V: TRBV6-5; J: TRBJ1-2; D: NA; CDR3: CASSSNYGYTF; DNA: TGTGCCAGCAGTTCCAATTATGGCTACACCTTC
size: NA; V: TRBV5-1; J: TRBJ1-5; D: TRBD1; CDR3: CASSLGTGKGQPQHF; DNA: TGCGCCAGCAGCTTGGGGACAGGGAAAGGACAGCCCCAGCATTTT